This entry lists 11 T cell receptor beta chains sequenced from one sample in a study of blood T cell repertoires in COVID-19. Produced via immunoSEQ multiplex PCR; TCRdb's table is partial and in-frame only. This sample yields around 80,000 clones, of which approximately 78% are seen a single time; approximately 25% belongs to the top ten. Sequencing input: peripheral blood. The source is a human donor in a cohort sampled during active COVID-19.

The rearrangement uses TRBV28 and TRBJ2-7; 7 positions match TRBD1. The ends lost 6 bases at V and 4 bases at J; junction bases unmatched: 9. Germline V lookup: CDR1 MDHEN, CDR2 SYDVKM. This CDR3 region has 14 residues. DNA of the CDR3: TGTGCCAGCAGGGCTCCGGGACAGAGTTACGAGCAGTACTTC. This codes for CASRAPGQSYEQYF.

The chain carries TRBV4-2 and TRBJ2-3, with TRBD2 as a possible D gene (7 bases). CDR1 is LGHNA, CDR2 YNFKEQ, per germline. This CDR3 is built from 18 residues. Between the trimmed V and J ends, which lost 0 bases and 2 bases, there was a span of 18 bases. Written as DNA, the CDR3 is TGTGCCAGCAGCCAAGATTTCGGGGGGCGTCTTAACACAGATACGCAGTATTTT. It codes for CASSQDFGGRLNTDTQYF.

This rearrangement joins TRBV5-6 to TRBJ2-7; no reliable D call. The CDR3 runs to 11 residues. V was shortened by 0 bases and J by 6 bases, with 4 bases between the two germline ends. Per germline, CDR1 SGHDT and CDR2 YYEEEE. CDR3 sequence: CASSLASEQYF. The CDR3 coding sequence is TGTGCCAGCAGCTTGGCCAGCGAGCAGTACTTC.

The rearrangement uses TRBV7-2 and TRBJ1-3; a possible D gene is TRBD1 (5 bases). Germline V CDR1 and CDR2: SGHTA, FQGNSA. There are 16 residues in the CDR3. Trimming left V 4 bases short and J 0 bases short, with 13 bases between. The CDR3: CASSWQGLLSGNTIYF. The CDR3 region has the DNA TGTGCCAGCAGCTGGCAGGGTCTACTCTCTGGAAACACCATATATTTT. The entire variable domain, with the rest obtained from reference TRBV7-2 and TRBJ1-3, is as follows: GAGVSQSPSNKVTEKGKDVELRCDPISGHTALYWYRQSLGQGLEFLIYFQGNSAPDKSGLPSDRFSAERTGGSVSTLTIQRTQQEDSAVYLCASSWQGLLSGNTIYFGEGSWLTVV.

The chain joins TRBV4-1 to TRBJ1-5; D unresolved. Looked up from germline, CDR1 is MGHRA and CDR2 is YSYEKL. V gave up 0 bases and J gave up 0 bases, with 12 bases separating them. The CDR3 length is 17 residues. The CDR3 coding sequence is TGCGCCAGCAGCCAAGAGTCCAGGTTCTTTAGCAATCAGCCCCAGCATTTT. This translates into CASSQESRFFSNQPQHF.

The DNA for the CDR3 is TGTGCCAGCAGACGGGACAGGGGTTCACCCCTCCACTTT. This gives the protein CASRRDRGSPLHF. The chain has TRBV3-1 (or the pseudogene TRBV3-2) and TRBJ1-6; TRBD1 aligns across 10 bases. V lost 6 bases, J lost 9 bases, and 2 bases stayed unmatched. The CDR3 sequence is 13 residues long. Germline CDR1 is LGHDT and CDR2 is YNNKEL (reference sequence).

The rearrangement links TRBV2 to TRBJ2-1; 7 bases align to TRBD1. Germline CDR1 SNHLY, CDR2 FYNNEI. The CDR3 loop spans 15 amino acids. The J segment lost 3 bases and the V segment lost 6 bases, leaving 8 bases of the junction unmatched. CDR3 DNA: TGTGCCAGCAGCGAGGACAGGTTAGACTACAATGAGCAGTTCTTC. This sequence encodes CASSEDRLDYNEQFF.

V is TRBV27 and J is TRBJ1-1, with D unresolved. The V gene lost 5 bases and the J gene lost 2 bases, with 9 bases spanning the gap. Germline CDR1 is MNHEY and CDR2 is SMNVEV (reference sequence). CDR3 length: 13 amino acids. The CDR3 protein is CASSAPHNTEAFF. The CDR3 nucleotides read TGTGCCAGCAGTGCACCACACAACACTGAAGCTTTCTTT.

This clone was counted only a few times. V and J are TRBV7-3 and TRBJ1-6; weak D call: TRBD1 (6 bases). The V and J ends lost 4 bases and 5 bases respectively, with 9 bases between them. The CDR3 covers 14 residues. The germline V gene encodes CDR1 SGHTA and CDR2 FQGTGA. The CDR3 coding sequence is TGTGCCAGCAGCTCCGAGGGGGATAATTCACCCCTCCACTTT. The encoded protein is CASSSEGDNSPLHF.

The V call is TRBV2, the J call TRBJ2-2, with 8 bases fitting TRBD2. V dropped 4 bases and J dropped 4; count of bases not matched to a gene: 5. From germline, CDR1 is SNHLY and CDR2 FYNNEI. The CDR3 loop spans 15 amino acids. This chain's CDR3 is CASSVERGTTGELFF. The CDR3 DNA is TGTGCCAGCAGTGTCGAGCGGGGGACCACCGGGGAGCTGTTTTTT. The full variable domain, with the rest looked up from reference TRBV2 and TRBJ2-2, is EPEVTQTPSHQVTQMGQEVILRCVPISNHLYFYWYRQILGQKVEFLVSFYNNEISEKSEIFDDQFSVERPDGSNFTLKIRSTKLEDSAMYFCASSVERGTTGELFFGEGSRLTVL.

This clone has only one observation. The chain combines TRBV19 with TRBJ1-5; D might be TRBD1 (6 bases). Per germline, CDR1 LNHDA and CDR2 SQIVND (reference sequence). The CDR3 has 16 amino acids. The V and J ends lost 3 bases and 6 bases respectively, with 18 bases between them. Here the CDR3 reads CASSIYRRGPGQPQHF. Here the CDR3 DNA reads TGTGCCAGTAGTATCTATCGGCGGGGGCCGGGTCAGCCCCAGCATTTT.